This T cell receptor beta chain was found in a study of blood T cell repertoires in COVID-19. For the study at large: T cells, B-cell-depleted T cells, or PBMCs provided the cDNA or gDNA that served as material.

TCRdb's copy holds only in-frame clones and misses some; the assay was immunoSEQ multiplex PCR. Among over 150,000 clones, about 86% were seen once, and the ten largest hold around 12%. V shed 6 bases and J 4 bases; nucleotides not matched to a gene: 7. Germline-derived CDR1 and CDR2 are SNHLY and FYNNEI. The length of the CDR3 is 15 residues. V usage is TRBV2 and J usage is TRBJ2-1, with TRBD2 identical over 9 bases. Sequences were obtained from peripheral blood. The receptor was isolated from a woman in her 70s with COVID-19, enrolled during active disease. The CDR3 DNA follows: TGTGCCAGCAGAGAGCGGGAGGTACTTTACAATGAGCAGTTCTTC. This gives the protein CASREREVLYNEQFF.